One and the same sample provided the 13 T cell receptor beta chains below, sequenced in a study of early T cells in non-severe SARS-CoV-2 infection. Using its own MiXCR run on the 5' RACE reads, TCRdb lists one record per CDR3 protein. The sample comprises about 21,000 distinct CDR3 sequences, approximately 5% of which are singletons, and roughly 15% rests with the top ten. The sequenced sample was whole blood. The receptor set was obtained from an adult who was a healthcare worker with PCR-confirmed SARS-CoV-2 infection or an uninfected control (not recorded which).

The chain joins TRBV5-1 to TRBJ2-1; tentative D call: TRBD1 (5 bases). Per the germline V gene, CDR1 is SGHRS and CDR2 is YFSETQ. This CDR3 has 13 amino acids. Deletions cut 3 bases from V and 4 bases from J, with 8 bases between. The CDR3, as DNA: TGCGCCAGCAGCTCACAGGATTACAATGAGCAGTTCTTC. It yields the protein CASSSQDYNEQFF.

This clonotype occurred many times. The rearrangement uses TRBV30 and TRBJ2-1; the D is unclear. V lost 2 bases and J lost 8, with 10 bases in between. The length of the CDR3 is 12 residues. Germline V gives CDR1 GTSNPN, CDR2 SVGIG (reference sequence). CDR3 amino acids: CAWSRSLDEQFF. DNA for the CDR3: TGTGCCTGGAGTCGGTCGTTGGATGAGCAGTTCTTC.

This clonotype is medium-sized. The chain uses TRBV2 and TRBJ2-3; D uncertain. CDR3 length: 13 amino acids. In germline, CDR1 is SNHLY, CDR2 FYNNEI. The V and J ends lost 4 bases and 0 bases respectively, with 5 bases between them. Here the CDR3 DNA reads TGTGCCAGCAGTGTTTCTAGCACAGATACGCAGTATTTT. This codes for CASSVSSTDTQYF.

The rearrangement uses TRBV6-5 and TRBJ1-1; 10 positions match TRBD1. With V trimmed by 2 bases and J by 0 bases, 0 bases remained unmatched. This CDR3 has 15 residues. The germline V gene encodes CDR1 MNHEY and CDR2 SVGAGI. CDR3 DNA sequence: TGTGCCAGCAGTTACGGGACAGGGGTGAACACTGAAGCTTTCTTT. Translation gives CASSYGTGVNTEAFF.

This clonotype was seen ten or more times. The chain uses TRBV20-1 and TRBJ2-2; D is perhaps TRBD2 (7 bases). The length of the CDR3 is 13 residues. CDR1 is DFQATT and CDR2 is SNEGSKA in the germline V gene (reference sequence). V was pared by 4 bases and J by 7 bases, with 13 bases between. The chain's CDR3 is CSATAGASGELFF. In DNA, the CDR3 is TGCAGTGCTACGGCGGGGGCTAGCGGGGAGCTGTTTTTT.

This clonotype was observed many times. In DNA form, the CDR3 reads TGTGCCAGCAACCTAGGCTACGGAGCCTACGAGCAGTACTTC. Its protein is CASNLGYGAYEQYF. The chain couples TRBV7-2 to TRBJ2-7, with D unresolved. Per the germline V gene, CDR1 is SGHTA and CDR2 is FQGNSA. The V end lost 7 bases, the J end lost 2 bases, and 15 bases lay between the germline ends. The CDR3 is 14 residues long.

This clonotype was seen at least ten times. The chain has TRBV2 and TRBJ1-5; D is unclear. This CDR3 is built from 16 residues. V lost 5 bases, J lost 3 bases, and 17 bases lay in between. The germline gives CDR1 SNHLY, CDR2 FYNNEI. CDR3 sequence (DNA): TGTGCCAGCAGTCCGAATACTTTAGCTTTCAATCAGCCCCAGCATTTT. Protein sequence: CASSPNTLAFNQPQHF.

This clonotype occurred many times. V is TRBV20-1 and J is TRBJ2-2, with a weak D call TRBD2 (5 bases). This CDR3 comprises 16 residues. V dropped 0 bases and J dropped 0 bases, with 11 bases sitting between them. Germline V gene sequence: CDR1 DFQATT, CDR2 SNEGSKA (reference sequence). CDR3 protein: CSARDWAGANTGELFF. Written as DNA, the CDR3 is TGCAGTGCTAGAGATTGGGCGGGCGCGAACACCGGGGAGCTGTTTTTT.

This clonotype appeared many times. The chain couples TRBV11-2 to TRBJ1-1; D remains ambiguous. Looked up from germline, CDR1 is SGHAT and CDR2 is FQNNGV. This CDR3 spans 14 amino acids. V gave up 4 bases and J gave up 3 bases, with 12 bases separating them. The CDR3 protein is CASSSISWDTEAFF. CDR3 in DNA: TGTGCCAGCAGCTCGATTTCGTGGGACACTGAAGCTTTCTTT.

This clonotype has at least ten counts. This chain connects TRBV15 to TRBJ1-4; no clear D. Deletions cut 5 bases from V and 5 bases from J, with 15 bases between. Germline values: CDR1 LNHNV, CDR2 YYDKDF (reference sequence). There are 15 residues in the CDR3. The CDR3 nucleotides are TGTGCCACCAGCGTAACAGTTTATCCGAATGAAAAACTGTTTTTT. It specifies CATSVTVYPNEKLFF. Using reference TRBV15 and TRBJ1-4 for the parts outside the CDR3, the full variable domain is DAMVIQNPRYQVTQFGKPVTLSCSQTLNHNVMYWYQQKSSQAPKLLFHYYDKDFNNEADTPDNFQSRRPNTSFCFLDIRSPGLGDTAMYLCATSVTVYPNEKLFFGSGTQLSVL.

This clonotype was seen many times. V and J are TRBV24-1 and TRBJ2-3, with 13 nucleotides matching TRBD2. Germline-derived CDR1 and CDR2 are KGHDR and SFDVKD. Trimming removed 9 bases from V and 2 bases from J; junction bases left unmatched: 7. CDR3 length: 16 amino acids. This CDR3 reads CATGTSGDLSTDTQYF. In DNA form, the CDR3 reads TGTGCCACCGGGACTAGCGGGGACCTATCCACAGATACGCAGTATTTT.

This clonotype has just a few counts. The genes are TRBV30 and TRBJ2-5, with 9 bases that match TRBD2. The CDR3 spans 14 residues. In germline, CDR1 is GTSNPN, CDR2 SVGIG (reference sequence). The V gene end was trimmed by 3 bases and the J gene end by 1 base; junction bases not matched to a gene: 3. The CDR3 loop is CAWRREGGQETQYF. In DNA, the CDR3 is TGTGCCTGGAGGCGGGAGGGCGGCCAAGAGACCCAGTACTTC.

This clonotype has only a few counts. This rearrangement joins TRBV7-6 to TRBJ2-5, with 7 nucleotides matching TRBD2. Germline CDR1 is SGHVS and CDR2 is FNYEAQ. There are 14 residues in the CDR3. V trimming: 5 bases; J trimming: 3 bases; junction bases outside the gene matches: 6. CDR3 nucleotides: TGTGCCAGCAGCCCCCGGACTAGAGAAGAGACCCAGTACTTC. It translates to CASSPRTREETQYF. Variable domain in full (rest from reference TRBV7-6 and TRBJ2-5): GAGVSQSPRYKVTKRGQDVALRCDPISGHVSLYWYRQALGQGPEFLTYFNYEAQQDKSGLPNDRFSAERPEGSISTLTIQRTEQRDSAMYRCASSPRTREETQYFGPGTRLLVL.